This T cell receptor (beta chain) is drawn from a study of T-cell reconstitution after alpha-beta-depleted transplantation in children. The TCRbeta library was prepared with unique molecular identifiers. One entry per CDR3 protein, called by TCRdb with MiXCR from the PCR reads. The sample holds about 640,000 distinct CDR3 sequences, 16% seen once. The CDR3 loop spans 15 amino acids. CDR1 is DFQATT and CDR2 is SNEGSKA in the germline V gene (reference sequence). Trimming removed 4 bases from V and 2 bases from J, with 12 bases in between. This clonotype was recorded many times. The material was PBMCs from the stem cell graft donor, obtained from the stem cell graft. The rearrangement uses TRBV20-1 and TRBJ1-6; weak D call: TRBD1 (5 bases). The sequence was collected from a human donor who donated a stem cell graft to a child with acute myeloid leukemia. This CDR3 reads CSAKTRGAYNSPLHF. Written as DNA, the CDR3 is TGCAGTGCTAAGACTCGGGGGGCCTATAATTCACCCCTCCACTTT.